These 21 T cell receptor beta chains were sequenced from one sample in a study of OX40 agonist ivuxolimab in advanced cancers. Sequenced by immunoSEQ multiplex PCR; TCRdb stores in-frame clones only, minus some. Here the sample spans 45,000 or so clones, 84% being singletons. Here the sequenced sample was CD4+ or CD8+ T cells sorted from blood, taken in a trial of the OX40 agonist ivuxolimab. The source is an adult with an advanced solid tumor such as melanoma, head and neck, liver or kidney cancer.

This chain uses TRBV7-9 with TRBJ1-1; D is undetermined. Between the trimmed V and J ends, which lost 0 bases and 1 base, there was a span of 12 bases. Germline-derived CDR1 and CDR2 are SEHNR and FQNEAQ (reference sequence). This CDR3 has 16 amino acids. CDR3 nucleotides: TGTGCCAGCAGCTTAGCCTTTGACACCTGGAACACTGAAGCTTTCTTT. This sequence encodes CASSLAFDTWNTEAFF.

The DNA for the CDR3 is TGTGCCAGCAGCTTAGAGAACAGTTTGGTTGATGGCTACACCTTC. Translation: CASSLENSLVDGYTF. V is TRBV11-3 and J is TRBJ1-2, with D unresolved. The CDR3 runs to 15 residues. Trimming shortened V by 0 bases and J by 6 bases, and 14 bases separated the two germline ends. The V gene's germline CDR1 is SGHNT and CDR2 YENEEA.

The chain recombines TRBV6-5 with TRBJ1-2; no clear D. The germline V gene has CDR1 MNHEY and CDR2 SVGAGI. The V end was cut by 6 bases, the J end by 8 bases, with 13 bases between. The length of the CDR3 is 12 residues. DNA of the CDR3: TGTGCCAGCAGCTCCCCCTATGGAGGCTACACCTTC. Amino acids: CASSSPYGGYTF.

This clone is medium-sized (0.01 to 0.1%) by share. This chain connects TRBV6-5 to TRBJ2-7, with 7 nucleotides matching TRBD2. Trimming took 4 bases from V and 3 from J; bases not matched to a gene: 3. In germline, CDR1 is MNHEY, CDR2 SVGAGI. CDR3 length: 13 amino acids. This CDR3 is CASSSSGVYEQYF. CDR3 nucleotides: TGTGCCAGCAGTTCTAGCGGAGTCTACGAGCAGTACTTC.

The rearrangement joins TRBV2 to TRBJ1-4; a possible D gene is TRBD1 (5 bases). Germline V gene lookup returns CDR1 SNHLY and CDR2 FYNNEI. V was pared by 6 bases and J by 5 bases, with 10 bases between. The CDR3 extends over 13 amino acids. As DNA, the CDR3 is TGTGCCAGCAGCCGGGACTCAAATGAAAAACTGTTTTTT. This encodes CASSRDSNEKLFF.

The rearrangement joins TRBV15 to TRBJ1-3, with D unresolved. The CDR3 spans 16 residues. Between the trimmed V and J ends, which lost 3 bases and 0 bases, there was a span of 12 bases. CDR1 is LNHNV and CDR2 is YYDKDF in the germline V gene (reference sequence). The CDR3, as DNA: TGTGCCACCAGCAGTGTATCTACCCTCTCTGGAAACACCATATATTTT. This gives the protein CATSSVSTLSGNTIYF.

The chain combines TRBV2 with TRBJ2-1; D is ambiguous. Trimming left V 4 bases short and J 7 bases short, with 8 bases between. The CDR3 length is 12 residues. Per germline, CDR1 SNHLY and CDR2 FYNNEI. The DNA of the CDR3 is TGTGCCAGCAGTGTGTTTCGGAATGAGCAGTTCTTC. Amino acid sequence: CASSVFRNEQFF.

This chain joins TRBV12-5 and TRBJ1-4, with 12 bases matching TRBD1. The J segment lost 6 bases and the V segment lost 6 bases, leaving 8 bases of the junction unmatched. The CDR3 covers 16 residues. In germline, CDR1 is LGHNT, CDR2 FRNRAP. The CDR3 DNA sequence: TGTGCTAGTGGGCCGGGACAGGGGGCCCCTTATGAAAAACTGTTTTTT. Residues: CASGPGQGAPYEKLFF.

The V and J genes are TRBV19 and TRBJ1-5, with 7 bases aligning to TRBD1. Per germline, CDR1 LNHDA and CDR2 SQIVND (reference sequence). V lost 3 bases and J lost 1; bases outside the gene matches: 3. This CDR3 region has 15 residues. The CDR3 sequence: CASSIPDRSNQPQHF. The CDR3 DNA reads as TGTGCCAGTAGTATCCCGGACAGGAGCAATCAGCCCCAGCATTTT. Full variable domain (missing parts from reference TRBV19 and TRBJ1-5): DGGITQSPKYLFRKEGQNVTLSCEQNLNHDAMYWYRQDPGQGLRLIYYSQIVNDFQKGDIAEGYSVSREKKESFPLTVTSAQKNPTAFYLCASSIPDRSNQPQHFGDGTRLSIL.

CDR3 bases: TGCAGCGTTGCGGCCAGCAACACTGAAGCTTTCTTT. This codes for CSVAASNTEAFF. The chain recombines TRBV29-1 with TRBJ1-1; no definite D call. The germline V gene encodes CDR1 SQVTM and CDR2 ANQGSEA. The V end lost 4 bases, the J end lost 2 bases, and 8 bases lay between the germline ends. The CDR3 spans 12 residues.

The chain couples TRBV21-1 to TRBJ2-5; TRBD2 is the table's D call and was not checked against the DNA. The J call may be mistaken, given a closer DNA end match to TRBJ2-7. TRBV21-1 is designated a pseudogene. This CDR3 comprises 13 residues. CDR3 DNA: TGTGCCGGGCGGGGCAGTCGCTCCTACGAGCAGTACTTC. Amino acids: CAGRGSRSYEQYF.

This clone was counted once. This chain uses TRBV18 with TRBJ1-6; unclear D gene. The CDR3 loop spans 14 amino acids. V was shortened by 3 bases and J by 0 bases, with 3 bases between the two germline ends. Per germline, CDR1 KGHSH and CDR2 LQKENI. The CDR3 reads CASSPLSYNSPLHF. In nucleotides, the CDR3 is TGTGCCAGCTCACCTCTCTCCTATAATTCACCCCTCCACTTT.

The chain carries TRBV13 and TRBJ2-1; TRBD2 matches 7 bases. With V trimmed by 4 bases and J by 0 bases, 6 bases remained unmatched. The CDR3 extends over 16 amino acids. Germline assignment: CDR1 PRHDT and CDR2 FYEKMQ (reference sequence). CDR3 sequence reads: CASSCKREGSYNEQFF. In DNA form, the CDR3 reads TGTGCCAGCAGCTGTAAGAGGGAGGGCTCCTACAATGAGCAGTTCTTC.

The chain has TRBV6-1 and TRBJ2-1; TRBD2 agrees at 13 bases. The CDR3 is 15 amino acids. Germline CDR1 and CDR2: MNHNS and SASEGT. The V and J ends lost 8 bases and 4 bases, in that order; junction bases with no gene match: 5. The CDR3 spells CASGQTSGGYNEQFF. The CDR3 DNA follows: TGTGCCAGCGGACAGACTAGCGGGGGGTACAATGAGCAGTTCTTC.

This chain connects TRBV19 to TRBJ2-3; D remains ambiguous. Trimming removed 5 bases at V and 0 bases at J, with 21 bases between. The germline CDR1 and CDR2 sequences are LNHDA and SQIVND (reference sequence). This CDR3 comprises 18 residues. CDR3 sequence: CASSRTPPAGSSTDTQYF. In DNA, the CDR3 is TGTGCCAGTAGTCGCACCCCCCCGGCAGGCTCTAGCACAGATACGCAGTATTTT.

The rearrangement uses TRBV13 and TRBJ2-1, with 7 bases that match TRBD2. Trimming took 8 bases from V and 5 from J; bases not matched to a gene: 9. Per the germline V gene, CDR1 is PRHDT and CDR2 is FYEKMQ (reference sequence). The CDR3 has 14 residues. CDR3 coding DNA: TGTGCCAGCTGCGAAACCCTAGCGGACAATGAGCAGTTCTTC. Translating gives CASCETLADNEQFF.

J is TRBJ2-7 and V is TRBV5-1, with D tentatively TRBD1 (6 bases). The germline V gene encodes CDR1 SGHRS and CDR2 YFSETQ. The CDR3 runs to 13 residues. The ends were cut back, 0 bases at V and 4 bases at J, with 8 bases in the middle. The CDR3: CASSLEQGYEQYF. The CDR3 DNA sequence: TGCGCCAGCAGCTTGGAACAGGGATACGAGCAGTACTTC.

The chain links TRBV4-1 to TRBJ2-7; 9 bases match TRBD2. Per germline, CDR1 MGHRA and CDR2 YSYEKL. The length of the CDR3 is 15 residues. V lost 5 bases to trimming and J lost 0 bases; unmatched junction nucleotides: 5. The CDR3 is CASSRTSDISYEQYF. CDR3 sequence (DNA): TGCGCCAGCAGCAGGACTAGCGATATCTCCTACGAGCAGTACTTC.

V gene TRBV4-3 combines with J gene TRBJ1-3; D gene ambiguous. V was pared by 4 bases and J by 0 bases, with 7 bases between. CDR1 and CDR2 from the germline V gene are LGHNA and YSLEER. This CDR3 is built from 14 residues. Written as DNA, the CDR3 is TGCGCCAGCAGCCTGGACGGCTCTGGAAACACCATATATTTT. Amino acid sequence: CASSLDGSGNTIYF.

The chain employs TRBV15 and TRBJ1-5, with TRBD1 identical over 7 bases. The CDR3 length is 17 residues. V shed 5 bases, J shed 0 bases, and the junction held 10 bases outside the gene matches. The germline CDR1 and CDR2 sequences are LNHNV and YYDKDF (reference sequence). CDR3 sequence: CATSPRRDSYSNQPQHF. The CDR3 region has the DNA TGTGCCACCAGCCCTCGCCGGGACAGTTATAGCAATCAGCCCCAGCATTTT.

The V and J genes are TRBV29-1 and TRBJ2-6; D remains ambiguous. There are 18 residues in the CDR3. Germline CDR1 is SQVTM and CDR2 is ANQGSEA. Trimming pared 0 bases from V and 0 bases from J, leaving 15 bases between. The CDR3 loop is CSVEEQYSRSSGANVLTF. In DNA form, the CDR3 reads TGCAGCGTTGAAGAACAGTACAGCCGGTCCTCTGGGGCCAACGTCCTGACTTTC.